This T cell receptor (beta chain) was identified during a study of blood T cell repertoires in COVID-19. Using immunoSEQ multiplex PCR, the repertoire was profiled, and TCRdb retains in-frame clones only, with some absent. The data show about 140,000 clones, approximately 87% seen once. The CDR3 runs to 14 residues. V gave up 2 bases and J gave up 8 bases, with 11 bases separating them. Germline values: CDR1 SGHNT, CDR2 YYREEE (reference sequence). The clonotype comes from a man aged 55 to 69 who had recovered from COVID-19. The specimen was PBMCs or T cells enriched from blood (not recorded which). The genes are TRBV5-4 and TRBJ1-6, with D possibly matching TRBD1 (5 bases). In DNA form, the CDR3 reads TGTGCCAGCAGCTTACGGCCGGGGGATTCACCCCTCCACTTT. This translates into CASSLRPGDSPLHF.